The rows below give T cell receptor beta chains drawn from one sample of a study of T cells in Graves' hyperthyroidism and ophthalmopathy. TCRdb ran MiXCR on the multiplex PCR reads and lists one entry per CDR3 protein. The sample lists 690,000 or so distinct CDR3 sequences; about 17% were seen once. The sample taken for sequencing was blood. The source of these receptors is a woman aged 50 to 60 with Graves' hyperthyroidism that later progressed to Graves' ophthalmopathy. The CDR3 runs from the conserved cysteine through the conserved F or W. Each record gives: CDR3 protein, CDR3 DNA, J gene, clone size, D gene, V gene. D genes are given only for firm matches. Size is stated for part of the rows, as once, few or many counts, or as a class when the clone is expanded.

cdr3_aa: CASSLKGGFSQPQHF
cdr3_nt: TGTGCCAGCAGTCTCAAGGGGGGCTTCAGTCAGCCCCAGCATTTT
j_call: TRBJ1-5
clone_size: -
d_call: -
v_call: TRBV6-1

cdr3_aa: CASSWDRELYGYTF
cdr3_nt: TGTGCCAGCAGTTGGGACAGGGAGCTCTATGGCTACACCTTC
j_call: TRBJ1-2
clone_size: many
d_call: TRBD1
v_call: TRBV6-1

cdr3_aa: CASSSGQRAKNIQYF
cdr3_nt: TGTGCCAGCAGTAGTGGACAGAGAGCCAAAAACATTCAGTACTTC
j_call: TRBJ2-4
clone_size: many
d_call: -
v_call: TRBV2

cdr3_aa: CASSLFWDTQYF
cdr3_nt: TGTGCCAGCAGCTTATTTTGGGATACGCAGTATTTT
j_call: TRBJ2-3
clone_size: few
d_call: -
v_call: TRBV7-8

cdr3_aa: CSARVAGRDTEAFF
cdr3_nt: TGCAGTGCTAGAGTGGCCGGGCGGGACACTGAAGCTTTCTTT
j_call: TRBJ1-1
clone_size: -
d_call: -
v_call: TRBV20-1

cdr3_aa: CASSVEQGYGYTF
cdr3_nt: TGTGCCAGCAGCGTGGAACAGGGTTATGGCTACACCTTC
j_call: TRBJ1-2
clone_size: many
d_call: -
v_call: TRBV9

cdr3_aa: CASSGWTGQELVNEKLFF
cdr3_nt: TGTGCCAGCAGTGGATGGACAGGGCAGGAGTTGGTGAATGAAAAACTGTTTTTT
j_call: TRBJ1-4
clone_size: -
d_call: TRBD1
v_call: TRBV25-1

cdr3_aa: CSVEDRRTQYF
cdr3_nt: TGCAGCGTTGAAGATCGTAGGACGCAGTATTTT
j_call: TRBJ2-3
clone_size: -
d_call: -
v_call: TRBV29-1

cdr3_aa: CSATFVRTRGFENYGYTF
cdr3_nt: TGCAGTGCCACTTTTGTCCGCACAAGGGGATTCGAGAACTATGGCTACACCTTC
j_call: TRBJ1-2
clone_size: -
d_call: -
v_call: TRBV20-1

cdr3_aa: CASSPRRGGHTEAFF
cdr3_nt: TGTGCCAGCAGCCCCAGGCGTGGGGGACACACTGAAGCTTTCTTT
j_call: TRBJ1-1
clone_size: many
d_call: -
v_call: TRBV11-1

cdr3_aa: CASSAAWEVRSNGYTF
cdr3_nt: TGTGCCAGCAGCGCCGCTTGGGAGGTGAGGTCGAATGGCTACACCTTC
j_call: TRBJ1-2
clone_size: few
d_call: -
v_call: TRBV9

cdr3_aa: CSASRTSGGYTQYF
cdr3_nt: TGCAGTGCCAGCAGGACTAGCGGGGGATATACGCAGTATTTT
j_call: TRBJ2-3
clone_size: -
d_call: TRBD2
v_call: TRBV20-1

cdr3_aa: CASRAGGPGEQYF
cdr3_nt: TGTGCCAGCAGAGCGGGAGGGCCTGGAGAGCAGTACTTC
j_call: TRBJ2-7
clone_size: -
d_call: TRBD2
v_call: TRBV7-2

cdr3_aa: CASRWAPSNQPQHF
cdr3_nt: TGTGCCAGCAGATGGGCGCCTAGCAATCAGCCCCAGCATTTT
j_call: TRBJ1-5
clone_size: -
d_call: -
v_call: TRBV6-2/TRBV6-3

cdr3_aa: CASSPVVGDTTSGNTIYF
cdr3_nt: TGTGCCAGCTCACCGGTCGTGGGGGATACCACCTCTGGAAACACCATATATTTT
j_call: TRBJ1-3
clone_size: -
d_call: -
v_call: TRBV18

cdr3_aa: CASSSFTGGNTEAFF
cdr3_nt: TGTGCCAGCAGCTCCTTCACAGGGGGGAACACTGAAGCTTTCTTT
j_call: TRBJ1-1
clone_size: few
d_call: TRBD1
v_call: TRBV12-3/TRBV12-4

cdr3_aa: CATSSPSRGINTGELFF
cdr3_nt: TGTGCCACCAGCAGTCCCAGCCGAGGCATCAACACCGGGGAGCTGTTTTTT
j_call: TRBJ2-2
clone_size: many
d_call: -
v_call: TRBV15

cdr3_aa: CASSGTGLNEKLFF
cdr3_nt: TGTGCCAGCTCCGGGACAGGCCTTAATGAAAAACTGTTTTTT
j_call: TRBJ1-4
clone_size: many
d_call: TRBD1
v_call: TRBV18

cdr3_aa: CASSHASRGAVDTQYF
cdr3_nt: TGCGCCAGCAGCCACGCGTCGAGGGGCGCGGTAGATACGCAGTATTTT
j_call: TRBJ2-3
clone_size: -
d_call: -
v_call: TRBV4-1

cdr3_aa: CSAPKTGQETQYF
cdr3_nt: TGCAGTGCTCCCAAGACAGGGCAAGAGACCCAGTACTTC
j_call: TRBJ2-5
clone_size: many
d_call: TRBD1
v_call: TRBV20-1

cdr3_aa: CASSSPDRGGWWDTF
cdr3_nt: TGTGCCAGCAGTTCGCCCGACAGGGGTGGTTGGTGGGACACCTTC
j_call: TRBJ1-2
clone_size: few
d_call: TRBD1
v_call: TRBV6-1

cdr3_aa: CASSFDRDGYTF
cdr3_nt: TGTGCCAGCAGTTTCGACAGGGATGGCTACACCTTC
j_call: TRBJ1-2
clone_size: many
d_call: TRBD1
v_call: TRBV2

cdr3_aa: CASSLVTGVAAVVVETQYF
cdr3_nt: TGTGCCAGCAGCCTCGTGACAGGGGTCGCCGCCGTTGTGGTTGAGACCCAGTACTTC
j_call: TRBJ2-5
clone_size: many
d_call: TRBD1
v_call: TRBV11-2

cdr3_aa: CASTVDTLNQPQHF
cdr3_nt: TGTGCCAGCACCGTGGACACTCTCAATCAGCCCCAGCATTTT
j_call: TRBJ1-5
clone_size: many
d_call: -
v_call: TRBV7-8

cdr3_aa: CASSYYRGEETQYF
cdr3_nt: TGTGCCAGCAGTTACTACAGGGGAGAAGAGACCCAGTACTTC
j_call: TRBJ2-5
clone_size: few
d_call: TRBD1
v_call: TRBV6-5

cdr3_aa: CSARGTSGGAYEQYF
cdr3_nt: TGCAGTGCTAGAGGGACTAGCGGGGGGGCCTACGAGCAGTACTTC
j_call: TRBJ2-7
clone_size: many
d_call: TRBD2
v_call: TRBV20-1

cdr3_aa: CASSAVGGSGGNTIYF
cdr3_nt: TGTGCCAGCAGCGCGGTGGGGGGGTCCGGAGGAAACACCATATATTTT
j_call: TRBJ1-3
clone_size: -
d_call: -
v_call: TRBV9

cdr3_aa: CASGQGEYEAFF
cdr3_nt: TGCGCCAGCGGACAGGGGGAATACGAAGCTTTCTTT
j_call: TRBJ1-1
clone_size: many
d_call: TRBD1
v_call: TRBV5-1

cdr3_aa: CAWSVQGKSPLHF
cdr3_nt: TGTGCCTGGAGTGTGCAGGGAAAGTCACCCCTCCACTTT
j_call: TRBJ1-6
clone_size: -
d_call: -
v_call: TRBV30

cdr3_aa: CASRSGQSGAYEQYF
cdr3_nt: TGTGCCAGCAGATCCGGACAATCCGGCGCCTACGAGCAGTACTTC
j_call: TRBJ2-7
clone_size: many
d_call: -
v_call: TRBV12-3/TRBV12-4

cdr3_aa: CASSEDPGADYGYAF
cdr3_nt: TGTGCCAGCAGTGAAGATCCGGGGGCGGACTATGGCTACGCCTTC
j_call: TRBJ1-2
clone_size: -
d_call: -
v_call: TRBV6-1

cdr3_aa: CASSQDGTDSYEQYF
cdr3_nt: TGCGCCAGCAGCCAAGACGGGACAGACTCCTACGAGCAGTACTTC
j_call: TRBJ2-7
clone_size: few
d_call: TRBD1
v_call: TRBV4-1

cdr3_aa: CSAPGTSGGDYQETQYF
cdr3_nt: TGCAGTGCTCCCGGGACTAGCGGGGGGGATTACCAAGAGACCCAGTACTTC
j_call: TRBJ2-5
clone_size: many
d_call: TRBD2
v_call: TRBV20-1

cdr3_aa: CASSLDPSGGYNEQFF
cdr3_nt: TGTGCCAGCAGCTTAGATCCCAGCGGGGGGTACAATGAGCAGTTCTTC
j_call: TRBJ2-1
clone_size: many
d_call: TRBD2
v_call: TRBV11-2

cdr3_aa: CAWSAGDNQPQHF
cdr3_nt: TGTGCCTGGAGTGCAGGGGACAATCAGCCCCAGCATTTT
j_call: TRBJ1-5
clone_size: many
d_call: -
v_call: TRBV30

cdr3_aa: CAIGKGQSTDTQYF
cdr3_nt: TGTGCCATCGGTAAGGGACAGTCCACAGATACGCAGTATTTT
j_call: TRBJ2-3
clone_size: -
d_call: TRBD1
v_call: TRBV10-3

cdr3_aa: CASSQDSGAQETQYF
cdr3_nt: TGTGCCAGCAGCCAAGATAGCGGGGCCCAAGAGACCCAGTACTTC
j_call: TRBJ2-5
clone_size: once
d_call: TRBD2
v_call: TRBV14

cdr3_aa: CASNSRMEKLFF
cdr3_nt: TGTGCCAGTAACAGCCGTATGGAAAAACTGTTTTTT
j_call: TRBJ1-4
clone_size: few
d_call: -
v_call: TRBV19

cdr3_aa: CASSSGPTSEQFF
cdr3_nt: TGTGCCAGCAGTTCTGGCCCTACTAGTGAGCAGTTCTTC
j_call: TRBJ2-1
clone_size: -
d_call: -
v_call: TRBV12-3/TRBV12-4

cdr3_aa: CSARKGPGLAGASYEQYF
cdr3_nt: TGCAGTGCTAGGAAGGGGCCGGGACTAGCGGGGGCATCCTACGAGCAGTACTTC
j_call: TRBJ2-7
clone_size: -
d_call: TRBD2
v_call: TRBV20-1

cdr3_aa: CASSEKYF
cdr3_nt: TGTGCCAGCAGTGAAAAGTACTTC
j_call: TRBJ2-5
clone_size: many
d_call: -
v_call: TRBV2

cdr3_aa: CATSRPGQGAVSTEAFF
cdr3_nt: TGTGCCACCAGCAGACCGGGACAGGGGGCGGTTAGCACTGAAGCTTTCTTT
j_call: TRBJ1-1
clone_size: many
d_call: TRBD1
v_call: TRBV15

cdr3_aa: CSVATTGTGELFF
cdr3_nt: TGCAGCGTTGCAACAACGGGGACCGGGGAGCTGTTTTTT
j_call: TRBJ2-2
clone_size: -
d_call: -
v_call: TRBV29-1

cdr3_aa: CASSPMGGFSYEQYF
cdr3_nt: TGTGCCAGCAGCCCGATGGGGGGGTTCTCCTACGAGCAGTACTTC
j_call: TRBJ2-7
clone_size: many
d_call: TRBD2
v_call: TRBV12-3/TRBV12-4

cdr3_aa: CASSESRTGNGNEQFF
cdr3_nt: TGTGCCAGCAGTGAATCCCGGACAGGGAATGGAAATGAGCAGTTCTTC
j_call: TRBJ2-1
clone_size: many
d_call: TRBD1
v_call: TRBV2

cdr3_aa: CASSVGGQPYNEQFF
cdr3_nt: TGTGCCAGCAGCGTAGGGGGACAGCCCTACAATGAGCAGTTCTTC
j_call: TRBJ2-1
clone_size: few
d_call: TRBD1
v_call: TRBV9

cdr3_aa: CASLDPRDREYGYTF
cdr3_nt: TGTGCCAGTCTCGACCCCCGGGACAGGGAGTATGGCTACACCTTC
j_call: TRBJ1-2
clone_size: -
d_call: TRBD1
v_call: TRBV2

cdr3_aa: CASSPLEEVYEQFF
cdr3_nt: TGTGCCAGCAGCCCACTTGAGGAGGTCTATGAGCAGTTCTTC
j_call: TRBJ2-1
clone_size: -
d_call: -
v_call: TRBV11-2

cdr3_aa: CASSQGASNEKLFF
cdr3_nt: TGCGCCAGCAGCCAGGGGGCCTCTAATGAAAAACTGTTTTTT
j_call: TRBJ1-4
clone_size: -
d_call: TRBD1
v_call: TRBV5-1

cdr3_aa: CASKPVLNGNTDTQYF
cdr3_nt: TGTGCCAGCAAACCCGTCCTCAATGGGAACACAGATACGCAGTATTTT
j_call: TRBJ2-3
clone_size: -
d_call: -
v_call: TRBV6-1

cdr3_aa: CASSGTGGPSTGELFF
cdr3_nt: TGTGCCAGTAGTGGGACAGGGGGCCCCTCCACCGGGGAGCTGTTTTTT
j_call: TRBJ2-2
clone_size: -
d_call: TRBD1
v_call: TRBV19

cdr3_aa: CATRGGRYEQYF
cdr3_nt: TGTGCCACCCGAGGGGGCCGGTACGAGCAGTACTTC
j_call: TRBJ2-7
clone_size: many
d_call: TRBD1
v_call: TRBV2

cdr3_aa: CASSPKDRVGTEAFF
cdr3_nt: TGTGCCAGCTCACCAAAGGACAGGGTGGGCACTGAAGCTTTCTTT
j_call: TRBJ1-1
clone_size: -
d_call: TRBD1
v_call: TRBV18

cdr3_aa: CASSLTYPRGGYGYTF
cdr3_nt: TGTGCCAGCAGCTTAACCTACCCTAGGGGCGGCTATGGCTACACCTTC
j_call: TRBJ1-2
clone_size: -
d_call: -
v_call: TRBV7-9

cdr3_aa: CASSIGVGDPNTEAFF
cdr3_nt: TGTGCCAGTAGTATAGGAGTCGGGGACCCGAACACTGAAGCTTTCTTT
j_call: TRBJ1-1
clone_size: few
d_call: -
v_call: TRBV7-2

cdr3_aa: CASSWLGGVNEEFF
cdr3_nt: TGTGCCAGCAGCTGGCTCGGGGGAGTTAATGAGGAGTTCTTC
j_call: TRBJ2-1
clone_size: -
d_call: -
v_call: TRBV7-8

cdr3_aa: CASGVSGGTDTQYF
cdr3_nt: TGCGCCAGCGGAGTATCAGGGGGAACAGATACGCAGTATTTT
j_call: TRBJ2-3
clone_size: many
d_call: TRBD1
v_call: TRBV5-1

cdr3_aa: CASSYRAGSNQPQHF
cdr3_nt: TGTGCCAGCAGTTACAGGGCAGGTAGCAATCAGCCCCAGCATTTT
j_call: TRBJ1-5
clone_size: -
d_call: -
v_call: TRBV6-2/TRBV6-3

cdr3_aa: CSARDFQGVGSYNEQFF
cdr3_nt: TGCAGTGCTAGAGATTTTCAGGGGGTTGGCTCCTACAATGAGCAGTTCTTC
j_call: TRBJ2-1
clone_size: few
d_call: TRBD1
v_call: TRBV20-1

cdr3_aa: CASWVNSGNTIYF
cdr3_nt: TGTGCCAGCTGGGTGAACTCTGGAAACACCATATATTTT
j_call: TRBJ1-3
clone_size: many
d_call: -
v_call: TRBV2